This T cell receptor beta chain was identified in a study of T cell repertoires in cytomegalovirus infection. In the study overall: Based on public TCR beta signatures, there were indications of CMV infection and of a matching HLA type. Study outcomes and limitations: Pooled public TCR beta family frequency picked out CMV carriers with the relevant HLA. Predominance within the ex vivo response was attributable to HLA-C-restricted CMV-specific TCR beta clonotypes.

This clonotype was seen only a few times. Its target is not known. TCRdb re-called the reads with MiXCR, one entry per CDR3 protein. In the table there are roughly 700,000 distinct CDR3 sequences, around 35% of which are singletons. Germline CDR1 SGHTA, CDR2 FQGNSA. CDR3 length: 18 residues. V lost 2 bases and J lost 3, with 23 bases in between. Sequences were derived from cultured PBMCs, sampled from culture after CMV antigen stimulation. The rearrangement joins TRBV7-2 to TRBJ2-7; perhaps TRBD1 as D (6 bases). This clonotype was obtained from a human donor in good health (CMV status not recorded). Some clones in this sample may be carry-over from other donors' samples. CDR3 loop: CASSLRVLTTGALYEQYF. As DNA, the CDR3 is TGTGCCAGCAGCTTACGGGTCCTAACGACAGGTGCACTCTACGAGCAGTACTTC.